This record looks at one T cell receptor (beta chain) sequence and its context. In the original processing: Filtering was not the same, since immunoSEQ gave junction-only sequences without quality scores. TCRdb's table, derived via immunoSEQ multiplex PCR, lists solely in-frame clones and lacks some. V and J calls and clone size follow that table, whereas D and trimming were derived from the DNA. This table has about 1.5 million clones, about 96% appearing once. J gave up 6 bases and V 3 bases, and 3 bases lay outside the gene matches. This CDR3 is built from 13 residues. From germline, CDR1 is SGDLS and CDR2 YYNGEE. The data belong to a study of shared clonotypes between healthy human individuals. The investigators split CD4+ cells into a CD45RA+ naive subset and a CD45RA-negative memory subset.

The chain joins TRBV9 to TRBJ1-1; 9 bases are a match to TRBD1. The receptor's source is a man aged 25 to 40 in good health. The source material was naive CD4+ T cells sorted from blood. The subset: CD45RA+ positively selected. The CDR3 here is CASSERTGAEAFF. The CDR3 DNA follows: TGTGCCAGCAGCGAGAGGACAGGGGCTGAAGCTTTCTTT. The full variable domain, in which reference TRBV9 and TRBJ1-1 provide the parts outside the CDR3, is DSGVTQTPKHLITATGQRVTLRCSPRSGDLSVYWYQQSLDQGLQFLIQYYNGEERAKGNILERFSAQQFPDLHSELNLSSLELGDSALYFCASSERTGAEAFFGQGTRLTVV.